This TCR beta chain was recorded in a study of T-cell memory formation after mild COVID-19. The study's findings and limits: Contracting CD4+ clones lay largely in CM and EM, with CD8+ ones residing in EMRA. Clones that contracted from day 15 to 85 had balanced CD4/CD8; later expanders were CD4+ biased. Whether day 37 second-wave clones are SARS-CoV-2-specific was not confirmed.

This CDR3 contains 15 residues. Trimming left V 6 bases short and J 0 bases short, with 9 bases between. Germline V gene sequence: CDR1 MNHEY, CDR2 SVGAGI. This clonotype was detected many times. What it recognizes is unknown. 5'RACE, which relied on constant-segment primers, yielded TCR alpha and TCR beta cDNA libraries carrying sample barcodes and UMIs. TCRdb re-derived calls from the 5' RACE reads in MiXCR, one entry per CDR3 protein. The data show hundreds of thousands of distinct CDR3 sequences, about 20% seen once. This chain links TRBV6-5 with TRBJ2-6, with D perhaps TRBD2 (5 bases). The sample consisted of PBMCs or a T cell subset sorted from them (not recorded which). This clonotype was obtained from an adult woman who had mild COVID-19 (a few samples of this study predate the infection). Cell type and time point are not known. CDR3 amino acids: CASRRGLSGANVLTF. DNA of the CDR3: TGTGCCAGCAGACGCGGACTCTCTGGGGCCAACGTCCTGACTTTC.